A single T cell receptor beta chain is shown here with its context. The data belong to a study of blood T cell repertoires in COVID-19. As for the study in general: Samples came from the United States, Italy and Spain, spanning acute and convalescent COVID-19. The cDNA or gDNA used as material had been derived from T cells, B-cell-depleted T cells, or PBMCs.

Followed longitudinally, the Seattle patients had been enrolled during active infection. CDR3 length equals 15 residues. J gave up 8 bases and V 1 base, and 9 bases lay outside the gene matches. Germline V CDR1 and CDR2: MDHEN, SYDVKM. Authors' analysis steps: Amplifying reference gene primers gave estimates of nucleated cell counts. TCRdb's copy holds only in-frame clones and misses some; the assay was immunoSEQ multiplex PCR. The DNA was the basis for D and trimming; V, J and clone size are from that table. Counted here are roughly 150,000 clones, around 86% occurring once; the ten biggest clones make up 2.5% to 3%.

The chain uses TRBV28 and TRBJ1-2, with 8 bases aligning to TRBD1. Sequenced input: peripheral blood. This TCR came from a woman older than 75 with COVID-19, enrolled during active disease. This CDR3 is CASSLYGQGGGGYTF. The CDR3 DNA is TGTGCCAGCAGTTTATATGGACAGGGAGGAGGGGGCTACACCTTC.